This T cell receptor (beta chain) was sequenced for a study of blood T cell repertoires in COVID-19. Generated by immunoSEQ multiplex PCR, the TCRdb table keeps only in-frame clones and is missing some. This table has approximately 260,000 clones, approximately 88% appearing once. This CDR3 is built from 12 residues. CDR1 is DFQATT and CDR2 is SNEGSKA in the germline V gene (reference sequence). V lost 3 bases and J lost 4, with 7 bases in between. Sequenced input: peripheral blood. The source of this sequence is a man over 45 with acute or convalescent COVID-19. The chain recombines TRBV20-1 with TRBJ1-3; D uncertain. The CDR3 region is CSASDIGNTIYF. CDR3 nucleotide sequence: TGCAGTGCTAGTGATATCGGAAACACCATATATTTT.